This is a list of T cell receptor beta chains from one sample in a study of regulatory T cells in long-lasting Graves disease. TCRdb processed the multiplex PCR reads anew with MiXCR; each CDR3 protein has one entry. The table records a few hundred thousand distinct CDR3 sequences, 15% of them present only once. These data were also filed under a second study, of T cells in Graves' hyperthyroidism and ophthalmopathy.

Sequencing was performed on peripheral blood mononuclear cells (PBMCs), taken at new diagnosis, from a patient treated with antithyroid drugs. The origin of the receptors is a woman in her 40s with Graves disease. Each CDR3 is given with its conserved first and last residue. A D gene is named only where the DNA matches it firmly. Clone size is given for some rows only: seen once, a few or many times, or a class if the clone is expanded.

clone_size | d_call | j_call | v_call | cdr3_aa | cdr3_nt
many | TRBD2 | TRBJ2-3 | TRBV7-8 | CASSLEFGASGTDTQYF | TGTGCCAGCAGCTTAGAATTTGGGGCTAGCGGGACAGATACGCAGTATTTT
NA | NA | TRBJ2-3 | TRBV7-9 | CASSFWGLAGTDTQYF | TGTGCCAGCAGCTTCTGGGGGCTAGCGGGCACAGATACGCAGTATTTT
many | NA | TRBJ2-7 | TRBV28 | CASSFSSAEQYF | TGTGCCAGCAGTTTTTCTAGCGCCGAGCAGTACTTC
many | NA | TRBJ2-1 | TRBV28 | CASRPRDTNEQFF | TGTGCCAGCAGGCCGCGGGACACCAATGAGCAGTTCTTC
NA | NA | TRBJ1-1 | TRBV19 | CASKRQGTSNTEAFF | TGTGCCAGTAAGAGGCAGGGGACGTCAAACACTGAAGCTTTCTTT
few | TRBD1 | TRBJ2-7 | TRBV6-1 | CASSEQQGIEQYF | TGTGCCAGCAGTGAACAACAGGGGATCGAGCAGTACTTC
NA | NA | TRBJ2-2 | TRBV6-5 | CASSYSVSGELFF | TGTGCCAGCAGTTACTCCGTTTCCGGGGAGCTGTTTTTT
NA | NA | TRBJ1-1 | TRBV6-2/TRBV6-3 | CASTLGGEAFF | TGTGCCAGCACCCTCGGGGGGGAGGCTTTCTTT
many | NA | TRBJ2-7 | TRBV19 | CASSIGTFNEQYF | TGTGCCAGTAGTATAGGGACATTCAACGAGCAGTACTTC
many | NA | TRBJ2-1 | TRBV9 | CASSVEWNEQFF | TGTGCCAGCAGCGTGGAGTGGAATGAGCAGTTCTTC
many | TRBD2 | TRBJ2-7 | TRBV28 | CASSSFGAGVPEQYF | TGTGCCAGCAGTTCATTTGGGGCGGGAGTCCCCGAGCAGTACTTC
few | TRBD2 | TRBJ2-2 | TRBV6-4 | CASRLAGGGAGELFF | TGTGCCAGCAGATTAGCGGGAGGGGGGGCCGGGGAGCTGTTTTTT
many | NA | TRBJ2-3 | TRBV6-2/TRBV6-3 | CASSYRVGTSTDTQYF | TGTGCCAGCAGTTACCGTGTGGGGACAAGCACAGATACGCAGTATTTT
NA | TRBD2 | TRBJ2-3 | TRBV19 | CASSIIREGRDTQYF | TGTGCCAGTAGTATTATACGGGAGGGCCGGGATACGCAGTATTTT
NA | NA | TRBJ1-5 | TRBV19 | CASSPLGVWPQHF | TGTGCCAGTAGTCCCCTAGGGGTCTGGCCCCAGCATTTT
few | NA | TRBJ2-2 | TRBV9 | CASSGGGELFF | TGTGCCAGCAGCGGGGGGGGGGAGCTGTTTTTT
many | NA | TRBJ1-6 | TRBV28 | CATVGGSYNSPLHF | TGTGCCACCGTGGGTGGGTCCTATAATTCACCCCTCCACTTT
many | NA | TRBJ2-2 | TRBV28 | CASSIGTSWGELFF | TGTGCCAGCAGTATCGGGACATCATGGGGGGAGCTGTTTTTT
few | NA | TRBJ2-6 | TRBV7-2 | CASSLTLQRSGANVLTF | TGTGCCAGCAGCTTAACCCTACAGAGATCTGGGGCCAACGTCCTGACTTTC
few | NA | TRBJ2-2 | TRBV6-5 | CASSYSLGDGELFF | TGTGCCAGCAGTTACTCCCTCGGTGACGGGGAGCTGTTTTTT
many | NA | TRBJ1-5 | TRBV28 | CASKFGGGQPNQPQHF | TGTGCCAGCAAGTTCGGGGGTGGACAGCCAAATCAGCCCCAGCATTTT
many | TRBD1 | TRBJ1-1 | TRBV11-3 | CASSWDSMNTEAFF | TGTGCCAGCAGCTGGGACAGTATGAACACTGAAGCTTTCTTT
NA | TRBD1 | TRBJ1-4 | TRBV4-1 | CASSQDSGTGFEKLFF | TGCGCCAGCAGCCAAGATTCGGGGACAGGGTTTGAAAAACTGTTTTTT
many | NA | TRBJ1-1 | TRBV7-9 | CASSLRVRAVAFF | TGTGCCAGCAGCTTAAGGGTTCGGGCCGTGGCTTTCTTT
NA | TRBD1 | TRBJ1-5 | TRBV19 | CASSMAGQGVQPQHF | TGTGCCAGTAGTATGGCCGGACAGGGGGTTCAGCCCCAGCATTTT
many | NA | TRBJ2-3 | TRBV5-1 | CASSPSGEGADTQYF | TGCGCCAGCAGCCCCTCAGGGGAGGGGGCAGATACGCAGTATTTT
NA | NA | TRBJ1-6 | TRBV7-9 | CASSFLINSPLHF | TGTGCCAGCAGCTTCCTGATTAATTCACCCCTCCACTTT
NA | TRBD2 | TRBJ2-1 | TRBV6-2/TRBV6-3 | CASSQRTSFGRYNEQFF | TGTGCCAGCAGTCAACGGACTAGCTTTGGAAGGTACAATGAGCAGTTCTTC
NA | NA | TRBJ2-3 | TRBV4-2 | CASSQGLAADTQYF | TGTGCCAGCAGCCAAGGTCTAGCTGCAGATACGCAGTATTTT
many | NA | TRBJ1-6 | TRBV28 | CASTQGLSSYNSPLHF | TGTGCCAGCACCCAAGGCCTGAGCTCCTATAATTCACCCCTCCACTTT
NA | TRBD2 | TRBJ2-1 | TRBV28 | CASSRQWTRRRYNEQFF | TGTGCCAGCAGCCGTCAATGGACTAGGCGTCGATACAATGAGCAGTTCTTC
NA | TRBD2 | TRBJ2-1 | TRBV30 | CALTSGRGYEQFF | TGTGCCTTGACTAGCGGGAGGGGGTATGAGCAGTTCTTC
few | TRBD2 | TRBJ2-5 | TRBV20-1 | CSAAGRETQYF | TGCAGTGCTGCCGGGAGGGAGACCCAGTACTTC
many | NA | TRBJ1-1 | TRBV28 | CASSPQGSNTEAFF | TGTGCCAGCAGCCCACAGGGTAGTAACACTGAAGCTTTCTTT
many | NA | TRBJ1-2 | TRBV7-9 | CASSLSGLGYGYTF | TGTGCCAGCAGCTTATCCGGACTTGGCTATGGCTACACCTTC
many | NA | TRBJ1-1 | TRBV5-6 | CASSLVTMNTEAFF | TGTGCCAGCAGCCTGGTGACCATGAACACTGAAGCTTTCTTT
many | NA | TRBJ1-5 | TRBV24-1 | CATRKSGDNQPQHF | TGTGCCACCAGAAAATCAGGGGACAATCAGCCCCAGCATTTT
many | TRBD2 | TRBJ2-7 | TRBV7-2 | CASSGGLAGDEQYF | TGCGCCAGCAGCGGGGGACTAGCGGGAGACGAGCAGTACTTC
many | TRBD1 | TRBJ2-5 | TRBV15 | CATSIRTGAQETQYF | TGTGCCACCAGCATACGGACAGGTGCCCAAGAGACCCAGTACTTC
few | TRBD2 | TRBJ2-1 | TRBV28 | CASSYLSGSLNEQFF | TGTGCCAGCAGTTACTTGAGCGGGAGTTTGAATGAGCAGTTCTTC
many | NA | TRBJ2-3 | TRBV7-2 | CASSLGRAEDTQYF | TGTGCCAGCAGCTTAGGCAGGGCCGAGGATACGCAGTATTTT
many | TRBD1 | TRBJ2-7 | TRBV20-1 | CSLGQGASEQYF | TGCAGTTTAGGACAGGGGGCGTCCGAGCAGTACTTC
many | NA | TRBJ2-5 | TRBV3-1 | CASSPMGLAGETQYF | TGTGCCAGCAGCCCCATGGGGCTAGCCGGAGAGACCCAGTACTTC
many | NA | TRBJ2-7 | TRBV19 | CASSIQSGPPYEQYF | TGTGCCAGTAGTATTCAGAGCGGTCCTCCCTACGAGCAGTACTTC